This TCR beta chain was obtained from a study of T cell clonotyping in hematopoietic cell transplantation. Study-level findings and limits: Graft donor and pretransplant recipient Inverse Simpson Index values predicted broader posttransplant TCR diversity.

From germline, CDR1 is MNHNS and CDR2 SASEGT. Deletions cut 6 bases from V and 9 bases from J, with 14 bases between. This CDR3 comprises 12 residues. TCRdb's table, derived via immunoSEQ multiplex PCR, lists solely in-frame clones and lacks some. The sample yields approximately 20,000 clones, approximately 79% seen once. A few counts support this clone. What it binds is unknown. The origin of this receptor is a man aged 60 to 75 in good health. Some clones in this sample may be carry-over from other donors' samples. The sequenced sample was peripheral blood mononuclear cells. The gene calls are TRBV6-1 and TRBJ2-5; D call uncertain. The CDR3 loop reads CASRARGSPQYF. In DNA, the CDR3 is TGTGCCAGCAGAGCCCGTGGTAGTCCCCAGTACTTC.